The T cell receptor beta chain described here comes from a study of technical replicates of blood from a few donors. Clones were read by immunoSEQ multiplex PCR, and TCRdb kept only the in-frame ones, dropping some. This sample has approximately 85,000 clones; 92% occur once, and the top ten carry around 0.27%. This receptor was taken from a human donor in good health. Sequencing was carried out using T cells isolated from PBMCs.

The CDR3 loop is CASSLSFRGLQETQYF. CDR3 nucleotide sequence: TGTGCCAGCAGCTTAAGTTTTCGTGGACTTCAAGAGACCCAGTACTTC. J is TRBJ2-5 and V is TRBV7-6, with D perhaps TRBD2 (5 bases). Germline CDR1 is SGHVS and CDR2 is FNYEAQ. CDR3 size: 16 residues. Trimming took 2 bases from V and 2 from J, leaving 15 bases between them.